The next 13 T cell receptor beta chains were all read from a single sample in a study of cytomegalovirus exposure and HLA in healthy donors. The PCR ran on 60 Vbeta and 13 Jbeta primers. Sequencing was performed with immunoSEQ multiplex PCR; in TCRdb, only in-frame clones are kept and a portion is missing. The table lists thousands of clones, around 56% of them singletons. The sample was PBMCs. The receptors come from a man under 40 in good health and CMV-seropositive.

The rearrangement joins TRBV25-1 to TRBJ2-5, with 9 bases matching TRBD1. J gave up 5 bases and V 6 bases, and 7 bases lay outside the gene matches. This CDR3 is 14 amino acids long. The germline gives CDR1 MGHDK, CDR2 SYGVNS. The CDR3 DNA reads as TGTGCCAGCAGGATACAGGGGGCAAGGGAGACCCAGTACTTC. This encodes CASRIQGARETQYF.

This rearrangement joins TRBV25-1 to TRBJ1-2; D is unresolved. This CDR3 is 12 amino acids long. Germline V CDR1 and CDR2: MGHDK, SYGVNS. V lost 10 bases and J 7 bases, leaving 16 bases between the germline ends. CDR3 DNA sequence: TGTGCCACCTACCCCGGGGTCGGTGGCTACACCTTC. Protein sequence: CATYPGVGGYTF.

The count of this clone is one. This chain links TRBV4-3 with TRBJ2-7; D call uncertain. The germline V gene has CDR1 LGHNA and CDR2 YSLEER. CDR3 length: 15 residues. The V end lost 2 bases, the J end lost 0 bases, and 11 bases lay between the germline ends. The CDR3 DNA reads TGCGCCAGCAGCCAATTGAGCGATACCTCCTACGAGCAGTACTTC. Amino acids: CASSQLSDTSYEQYF.

This chain joins TRBV29-1 and TRBJ2-7; D is perhaps TRBD2 (6 bases). This CDR3 comprises 13 residues. From germline, CDR1 is SQVTM and CDR2 ANQGSEA. Trimming removed 3 bases from V and 2 bases from J, with 11 bases in between. The CDR3 DNA reads as TGCAGCGTTGAGGACTACTTAACCTACGAGCAGTACTTC. This translates into CSVEDYLTYEQYF.

The CDR3 reads CTSSFRTAYQGYTEAFF. The CDR3 region has the DNA TGCACCAGCAGCTTCCGCACGGCTTACCAGGGGTACACTGAAGCTTTCTTT. This rearrangement joins TRBV1 to TRBJ1-1; the D call of TRBD1 is as the table states it, not checked on the DNA. TRBV1 is a pseudogene segment. CDR3 length: 17 residues.

V gene TRBV7-2 combines with J gene TRBJ1-4; TRBD1 agrees at 9 bases. The germline V gene encodes CDR1 SGHTA and CDR2 FQGNSA. The CDR3 consists of 16 residues. V gave up 6 bases and J gave up 7 bases; unmatched junction bases: 12. CDR3 loop: CASRRATGGSVEKLFF. DNA for the CDR3: TGTGCCAGCAGGCGGGCCACAGGGGGCTCAGTTGAAAAACTGTTTTTT.

V is TRBV4-2 and J is TRBJ1-1; unclear D gene. The CDR3 sequence is 16 residues long. CDR1 LGHNA and CDR2 YNFKEQ come from the germline V gene. Trimming took 1 base from V and 4 from J, leaving 16 bases between them. The CDR3 region is CASSQGPAGLATEAFF. CDR3 DNA: TGTGCCAGCAGCCAAGGTCCGGCGGGGTTGGCCACTGAAGCTTTCTTT.

This clone showed up just once. This chain uses TRBV4-3 with TRBJ1-2; D is uncertain. The germline CDR1 and CDR2 sequences are LGHNA and YSLEER. Trimming took off 1 base at V and 4 bases at J, with 13 bases between the two ends. CDR3 length: 15 residues. CDR3 nucleotide sequence: TGCGCCAGCAGCCAAGCGCGGGCAGTGGGCTATGGCTACACCTTC. It yields the protein CASSQARAVGYGYTF.

The chain has TRBV5-6 and TRBJ1-2; D is perhaps TRBD1 (6 bases). The V end was cut by 0 bases, the J end by 8 bases, with 11 bases between. The CDR3 runs 13 residues. Germline V gene data show CDR1 as SGHDT and CDR2 as YYEEEE. CDR3 nucleotide sequence: TGTGCCAGCAGCTTGGGCTCAGGGGACGGCTACACCTTC. Its protein is CASSLGSGDGYTF.

In its sample, this clone was seen a few times. The V and J genes are TRBV28 and TRBJ2-3; a possible D gene is TRBD2 (5 bases). Trimming took off 7 bases at V and 1 base at J, with 15 bases between the two ends. The CDR3 extends over 15 amino acids. Germline assignment: CDR1 MDHEN and CDR2 SYDVKM. Here the CDR3 DNA reads TGTGCCAGCACCTCGGCGGGTCTTGGCACAGATACGCAGTATTTT. This codes for CASTSAGLGTDTQYF.

This clone has just a few counts. The J gene is TRBJ1-1, the V gene TRBV6-4, with D perhaps TRBD1 (6 bases). The CDR3 length is 14 residues. Germline CDR1 reads MRHNA; CDR2 reads SNTAGT. Trimming shortened V by 0 bases and J by 1 base, and 6 bases separated the two germline ends. DNA for the CDR3: TGTGCCAGCAGTGACTCACAGGGGAACACTGAAGCTTTCTTT. It yields the protein CASSDSQGNTEAFF.

Concerning this clone itself: An end of the junction differs from the germline gene, which may be a read error. The J gene is TRBJ1-1, the V gene TRBV29-1; D perhaps matches TRBD1 (5 bases). This CDR3 has 13 residues. Germline lookup yields CDR1 SQVTM and CDR2 ANQGSEA. CDR3 residues: CSVADRTNAEAFF. The CDR3 DNA reads TGCAGCGTAGCCGACAGAACGAACGCTGAAGCTTTCTTT.

This chain links TRBV11-3 with TRBJ1-5; D unresolved. Germline values: CDR1 SGHNT, CDR2 YENEEA. This CDR3 region has 16 residues. V lost 3 bases and J lost 0, with 12 bases in between. CDR3 in amino acids: CASSFIQVHSNQPQHF. The DNA of the CDR3 is TGTGCCAGCAGCTTCATCCAGGTTCATAGCAATCAGCCCCAGCATTTT.